This T cell receptor beta chain came from a study of monozygotic twins with inflammatory bowel disease (dated by TCRdb to between 2017 and 2020). With regard to the full study: The full study comprised around 28 monozygotic twin pairs: nine German pairs (four IBD-concordant, five IBD-discordant) and 19 IBD-discordant Danish pairs. The search for disease-associated traits relied mainly on comparing IBD patients with their genetically identical healthy co-twins within discordant pairs. Each individual had, on average, about 151 000 unique TCRalpha sequences and 181 000 unique TCRbeta sequences available for analysis. General findings and caveats noted by the study authors: No single strong signal or clonotype linked to IBD turned up in the results, so the idea that one exists was not supported. Concordant and discordant twins showed no difference in repertoire similarity, possibly because of limited statistical power. Distinction between different T cell subtypes could not be achieved in the analysis. IBD patients had lower TCRbeta repertoire diversity, measured by the inverse Simpson index, than their healthy co-twins. Compared with healthy twins, IBD patients had fewer clonotypes in common with other individuals, a difference most pronounced in patients showing signs of disease activity. Differing immunosuppressive treatments among patients may have added background noise and inter-individual variability to the repertoires.

Of note for this clonotype: Its specific antigen is unknown.

From each donor, a roughly 2.5 ml peripheral blood sample was drawn into PAXgene tubes and stored at -80 degrees C. Without T cell sorting, total RNA was isolated from whole blood using the PAXgene blood miRNA kit on an automated QIAcube. Peripheral blood from monozygotic twin pairs who were concordant or discordant for inflammatory bowel disease underwent deep TCRalpha and TCRbeta repertoire profiling using unique molecular barcoding. Smoking habits were recorded for all twin pairs, and each individual was classified as a current, former or never smoker. The receptor library was made with 5' RACE. For each TCR library, around 4,000 ng of total RNA was used. For each sample, cDNA synthesis with SMARTScribe reverse transcriptase was split into eight separate reactions. During cDNA synthesis, template switching introduced unique molecular identifiers that contained a 6-nucleotide sample barcode. Amplification of TCRalpha and TCRbeta cDNA involved two nested PCRs of approximately 16 and 9 cycles, and each PCR was followed by bead purification. Before amplification, the cDNA was both treated with uracil DNA-glycosylase and purified with the QIAquick PCR purification kit. In the second PCR, Illumina TruSeq-compatible adapters and sample-specific barcodes were added. Library quality and concentration were checked on TapeStation and Qubit, and libraries were pooled at approximately 5 ng each. Sequencing of pooled libraries was carried out on an Illumina HiSeq2500 single-index Rapid Run using 2 x 100 bp reads and custom sequencing primers. From the authors' description of their analysis: MiGEC version 1.2.6 was used for UMI-based consensus assembly to correct PCR and sequencing errors. V(D)J alignment, clonotype assembly and CDR3 extraction were performed with MiXCR version 2.1.1. Gene usage, clonotype sharing and MAIT/NKT TCR abundance were normalised by analysing the top 1000, 10 000 and 20 000 clonotypes per sample. Diversity was computed as the inverse Simpson index with the vegan R package after downsampling to 27 000 UMIs. Statistical testing used paired Mann-Whitney U tests on the discordant twin pairs and applied Benjamini-Hochberg correction for multiple testing. TCRdb reprocessed the reads and assigns one entry to each CDR3 protein sequence, leaving out DNA. What appears here as the V and J calls and clone size reflects TCRdb's work, not the paper's. The sample's table lists a count of roughly 320,000 distinct CDR3 sequences. The ten largest clones represent over 5.5% of the sample.

The CDR3 holds 14 amino acids from the cysteine to the phenylalanine. No DNA accompanies this entry. Sequences DFQATT (CDR1) and SNEGSKA (CDR2) are obtained from the germline V gene (reference sequence). Sequenced sample: blood. This receptor chain uses TRBV20-1 and TRBJ2-2; TCRdb returns TRBD2, unconfirmable since there is no DNA. This TCR was recovered from a human donor with ulcerative colitis or Crohn's disease, or a healthy co-twin of an affected twin (not recorded which). The CDR3 sequence is CSAQIAGGTGELFF.